Sequencing of this T cell receptor beta chain was carried out in a study of metastatic and nonmetastatic thyroid tumors. The V gene lost 0 bases and the J gene lost 10 bases, with 21 bases spanning the gap. The CDR3 runs to 15 residues. Germline loops: CDR1 GTSNPN, CDR2 SVGIG (reference sequence). In the original analysis: The study built a papillary thyroid cancer distant-metastasis classifier from CDR3 differences across clinicopathological groups. TCRdb reassembled clones from the PCR reads with MiXCR. It is TCRdb's table, rather than the study itself, that gives the V and J calls and clone size. The top ten hold 3% to 4.5% of the sample, which has 85,000 to 95,000 clones, approximately 15% seen once. Patients underwent thyroid surgery, and none had received any treatment before it.

This chain uses TRBV30 with TRBJ2-5; maybe TRBD2 (6 bases). The sample taken for sequencing was blood. This sequence originates from a female donor with papillary thyroid cancer or a benign thyroid nodule (not recorded which). Some clones in this sample may be carry-over from other donors' samples. CDR3 sequence reads: CAWSVGEAGMEDQYF. For the CDR3, the DNA is TGTGCCTGGAGTGTTGGAGAGGCGGGGATGGAGGACCAGTACTTC.